This T cell receptor beta chain was obtained from a study of CD8 T cells in Susac syndrome (dated by TCRdb to 2018 to 2020). Background for the entire study: Among the Susac syndrome patients who were sequenced, clinically active disease was present in six and clinical remission was observed in eight. At the time of blood withdrawal, Susac syndrome patients were either therapy-naive, taking corticosteroids (with some also receiving IVIg), or on IVIg alone. The study used repertoire sequencing to test whether antigen drove CD8+ T cell activation and differentiation in Susac syndrome.

Overall study results and their limits: The CD4+ T cell repertoire of patients with Susac syndrome showed no detectable clonal expansion. The study acknowledged that relatively few individuals were included in the TCR sequencing and HLA analysis.

RNA was extracted with the RNeasy kit and about 0.5 to 1 ug was reverse transcribed using random hexamers. TCR beta CDR3 regions were amplified with the immunoSEQ multiplex PCR assay covering 54 Vbeta and 13 Jbeta segments. Bias from PCR amplification was corrected by using a synthetic template baseline for primer optimization and for computational correction. The authors' pipeline ran thus. Reads were assigned to V, D and J genes according to IMGT and analyzed in immunoSEQ Analyzer, with only productive sequences retained. Clonality was calculated as one minus the Shannon entropy normalized by log2 of the number of productive unique sequences. For each patient and control, public and private clones were evaluated within the 100 most prevalent clones. Clones were defined as Susac-specific if absent from the healthy and MS cohorts, from approximately 1,100 published viral clones and from other ImmuneACCESS disease sequences. The public sequencing data were trimmed at Q25 with fastp and processed into clonotypes with MiXCR by TCRdb, which kept only in-frame beta chains. When rows share a CDR3 protein, they turn into one entry using the most common DNA and genes. For this entry, the V and J calls and clone size follow TCRdb and not the study's own pipeline. A total of around 130,000 distinct CDR3 sequences appear in this sample, 96% of them only once. The ten largest clones add up to less than 0.15% of the sample.

Trimming at the junction amounts to 6 bases on V and 1 base on J, and the germline ends lie 7 bases apart. Via the germline V gene, CDR1 is MNHEY and CDR2 SVGAGI. The CDR3 spans 12 residues, from the cysteine through the phenylalanine. This entry keeps only the CDR3 DNA: 36 bases, framed from base 1. Notes on this clonotype: What antigen it recognizes has not been identified. No base qualities exist here, and no much larger clone lies one base off it.

Peripheral blood CD8+ and CD4+ T cells from healthy donors, Susac syndrome patients and multiple sclerosis patients were profiled using high-throughput TCR beta sequencing. The Susac syndrome patients fulfilled recently defined diagnostic criteria for either definite or probable disease. Bulk CD8+ and CD4+ T cells were purified by magnetic negative isolation, whereas CD8+ TEMRA cells were enriched by FACS. Blood was collected in EDTA tubes and processed within 24 hours, with PBMCs isolated through density gradient centrifugation. PBMCs destined for TCR sequencing were cryopreserved in liquid nitrogen and later thawed in a 37 °C water bath. Purity of sorted or isolated CD4+, CD8+ and CD8+ TEMRA cells was at least 90%.

The source material was CD4+ T cells from PBMCs. The clonotype was recovered from a human donor with Susac syndrome. The chain employs TRBV6-5 and TRBJ2-7; the best D guess is TRBD1, with 6 bases matching. CDR3 reads: CASRDSSYEQYF. The base sequence is TGTGCCAGCAGGGACAGTTCCTACGAGCAGTACTTC.